These 23 T cell receptor beta chains were sequenced from one sample in a study of T cells in Graves' hyperthyroidism and ophthalmopathy. Amplified regions were TCR beta CDR3 sequences from RNA transcripts. Using the HTBI primer set, a first-round RT-PCR was run on the TCR CDR3. TCRdb redid the calling of the multiplex PCR reads with MiXCR, one entry per CDR3 protein. Here the sample spans a few hundred thousand distinct CDR3 sequences, approximately 15% being singletons. Sequencing used blood. The receptors originated from a woman aged 30 to 39 with Graves' hyperthyroidism.

The rearrangement uses TRBV4-1 and TRBJ1-4; 10 bases map to TRBD1. CDR3 size: 14 residues. The V gene end was trimmed by 1 base and the J gene end by 12 bases; junction bases not matched to a gene: 5. Germline assignment: CDR1 MGHRA and CDR2 YSYEKL. CDR3 protein: CASSQGTGGVQLFF. The CDR3 coding sequence is TGCGCCAGCAGCCAAGGGACAGGGGGAGTTCAACTGTTTTTT.

This clonotype has just a few counts. This chain links TRBV20-1 with TRBJ2-4, with TRBD2 matching over 8 bases. Trimming took 6 bases from V and 0 from J; bases not matched to a gene: 13. Germline values: CDR1 DFQATT, CDR2 SNEGSKA (reference sequence). This CDR3 is 17 amino acids long. The CDR3 coding sequence is TGCAGTGCCCGAGGGGCTAGCGGGTATACAGCCAAAAACATTCAGTACTTC. It translates to CSARGASGYTAKNIQYF.

This clonotype appeared many times. This rearrangement joins TRBV5-4 to TRBJ2-3; TRBD2 is a possible D gene (6 bases). Per the germline V gene, CDR1 is SGHNT and CDR2 is YYREEE (reference sequence). Trimming left V 1 base short and J 6 bases short, with 12 bases between. The CDR3 length is 14 residues. The DNA for the CDR3 is TGTGCCAGCAGCTTGTCACTAGCAGACGATACGCAGTATTTT. This translates into CASSLSLADDTQYF.

This clonotype appeared many times. This chain links TRBV2 with TRBJ1-2; D perhaps matches TRBD1 (6 bases). The V end was cut by 10 bases, the J end by 4 bases, with 19 bases between. Per the germline V gene, CDR1 is SNHLY and CDR2 is FYNNEI. The CDR3 is 14 amino acids. The CDR3 here is CAIPGGRIGYGYTF. Written as DNA, the CDR3 is TGTGCCATCCCCGGGGGGCGCATCGGCTATGGCTACACCTTC. Variable domain in full (rest from reference TRBV2 and TRBJ1-2): EPEVTQTPSHQVTQMGQEVILRCVPISNHLYFYWYRQILGQKVEFLVSFYNNEISEKSEIFDDQFSVERPDGSNFTLKIRSTKLEDSAMYFCAIPGGRIGYGYTFGSGTRLTVV.

V is TRBV6-1 and J is TRBJ2-3; TRBD1 or TRBD2 may be the D gene (11 bases each). The V gene's germline CDR1 is MNHNS and CDR2 SASEGT. This CDR3 comprises 19 residues. The V gene lost 6 bases and the J gene lost 6 bases, with 31 bases spanning the gap. DNA of the CDR3: TGTGCCAGCAGGGACAGGGGGCAAACCCTAGCGGGAGGTAGGGATACGCAGTATTTT. Residues: CASRDRGQTLAGGRDTQYF.

This clonotype was counted at least ten times. The V and J genes are TRBV3-1 and TRBJ2-7; 7 bases map to TRBD2. CDR1 LGHDT and CDR2 YNNKEL come from the germline V gene (reference sequence). The CDR3 loop spans 15 amino acids. V trimming: 5 bases; J trimming: 3 bases; junction bases outside the gene matches: 10. CDR3 amino acids: CASSNLLAAFYEQYF. CDR3 nucleotides: TGTGCCAGCAGCAATCTCCTAGCGGCCTTCTACGAGCAGTACTTC.

CDR3 loop: CASSLPSGRANEQFF. The CDR3 DNA reads TGTGCCAGCAGTTTACCTAGCGGGAGGGCCAATGAGCAGTTCTTC. The chain employs TRBV28 and TRBJ2-1; 12 nucleotides line up with TRBD2. Germline lookup yields CDR1 MDHEN and CDR2 SYDVKM. With V trimmed by 2 bases and J by 6 bases, 2 bases remained unmatched. CDR3 length: 15 amino acids.

This clonotype has ten or more counts. The chain employs TRBV20-1 and TRBJ2-7; the D is unclear. The V end was cut by 4 bases, the J end by 0 bases, with 10 bases between. CDR1 is DFQATT and CDR2 is SNEGSKA in the germline V gene (reference sequence). The CDR3 runs 13 residues. The CDR3 bases are TGCAGTGCTAAGGGCACCCGCTCCTACGAGCAGTACTTC. This encodes CSAKGTRSYEQYF.

This sequence joins TRBV7-2 and TRBJ2-1; 7 bases are a match to TRBD1. In germline, CDR1 is SGHTA, CDR2 FQGNSA. V was clipped by 5 bases and J by 4 bases; unmatched bases: 8. This CDR3 is 15 amino acids long. CDR3 sequence (DNA): TGTGCCAGCAGCCCCACAGGGGTGCTATACAATGAGCAGTTCTTC. Its protein product is CASSPTGVLYNEQFF. The complete variable domain, with remaining parts taken from reference TRBV7-2 and TRBJ2-1, reads GAGVSQSPSNKVTEKGKDVELRCDPISGHTALYWYRQSLGQGLEFLIYFQGNSAPDKSGLPSDRFSAERTGGSVSTLTIQRTQQEDSAVYLCASSPTGVLYNEQFFGPGTRLTVL.

This clonotype occurred many times. CDR3 in DNA: TGCAGTGCTACGGTTCCAGATCAGCCCCAGCATTTT. It is translated as CSATVPDQPQHF. The V call is TRBV20-1, the J call TRBJ1-5, with D unresolved. V was shortened by 4 bases and J by 5 bases, with 9 bases between the two germline ends. The germline CDR1 and CDR2 sequences are DFQATT and SNEGSKA (reference sequence). This CDR3 contains 12 residues.

This clonotype was counted between two and nine times. V and J are TRBV24-1 and TRBJ2-3, with D unclear. The V and J ends lost 10 bases and 2 bases respectively, with 12 bases between them. The CDR3 sequence is 13 residues long. Germline V gene lookup returns CDR1 KGHDR and CDR2 SFDVKD. The CDR3 reads CATQASSTDTQYF. In nucleotides, the CDR3 is TGTGCCACTCAGGCTAGTTCCACAGATACGCAGTATTTT.

Ten or more counts support this clonotype. V and J are TRBV27 and TRBJ2-7; 10 nucleotides align to TRBD1. Germline V gene lookup returns CDR1 MNHEY and CDR2 SMNVEV (reference sequence). V shed 4 bases and J 3 bases; nucleotides not matched to a gene: 9. This CDR3 has 16 amino acids. CDR3 DNA: TGTGCCAGCAGTTCCCCGGACAGGGGGGTGTACTACGAGCAGTACTTC. Protein sequence: CASSSPDRGVYYEQYF.

This clonotype has just a few counts. The chain couples TRBV27 to TRBJ2-1; 15 bases agree with TRBD2. Germline values: CDR1 MNHEY, CDR2 SMNVEV (reference sequence). V shed 4 bases and J 7 bases; nucleotides not matched to a gene: 5. This CDR3 has 16 amino acids. The CDR3 coding sequence is TGTGCCAGCAGTTCCTTGGGACTAGCGGGAGGTAATGAGCAGTTCTTC. Translated: CASSSLGLAGGNEQFF.

This clonotype came up many times. This rearrangement joins TRBV12-5 to TRBJ2-1; TRBD1 matches 7 bases. The J segment lost 5 bases and the V segment lost 1 base, leaving 5 bases of the junction unmatched. The CDR3 is 15 residues long. Germline CDR1 and CDR2: LGHNT and FRNRAP. This CDR3 reads CASGLGQGNNNEQFF. In DNA, the CDR3 is TGTGCTAGTGGTTTGGGACAGGGCAACAACAATGAGCAGTTCTTC. Full variable domain (rest looked up from reference TRBV12-5 and TRBJ2-1): DARVTQTPRHKVTEMGQEVTMRCQPILGHNTVFWYRQTMMQGLELLAYFRNRAPLDDSGMPKDRFSAEMPDATLATLKIQPSEPRDSAVYFCASGLGQGNNNEQFFGPGTRLTVL.

CDR3 region: CASSLAPPTHEQYF. The CDR3 nucleotides are TGCGCCAGCAGCTTGGCCCCCCCCACCCACGAGCAGTACTTC. This chain uses TRBV5-1 with TRBJ2-7; unclear D gene. This CDR3 has 14 amino acids. Trimming left V 0 bases short and J 5 bases short, with 12 bases between. Germline assignment: CDR1 SGHRS and CDR2 YFSETQ.

Many counts were recorded for this clonotype. This chain joins TRBV18 and TRBJ2-6; D unresolved. The CDR3 extends over 16 amino acids. V was clipped by 0 bases and J by 0 bases, with 6 bases between them. The germline V gene has CDR1 KGHSH and CDR2 LQKENI. The CDR3 protein is CASSPPYGSGANVLTF. The CDR3, as DNA: TGTGCCAGCTCACCACCGTATGGCTCTGGGGCCAACGTCCTGACTTTC.

This chain joins TRBV7-9 and TRBJ1-2; D may be TRBD1 (6 bases). This CDR3 contains 15 residues. Germline CDR1 is SEHNR and CDR2 is FQNEAQ (reference sequence). Trimming shortened V by 0 bases and J by 4 bases, and 12 bases separated the two germline ends. Written as DNA, the CDR3 is TGTGCCAGCAGCTTAGCGGAGGGGGTAGGCTATGGCTACACCTTC. Translating it yields CASSLAEGVGYGYTF.

In this sample, this clonotype turned up once. The chain has TRBV7-9 and TRBJ2-3; D could derive from TRBD1 or TRBD2 (5 bases each). V dropped 2 bases and J dropped 3 bases, with 12 bases sitting between them. The CDR3 is made up of 15 amino acids. Germline V gene data show CDR1 as SEHNR and CDR2 as FQNEAQ (reference sequence). DNA for the CDR3: TGTGCCAGCAGCTTATCACCGGGACCAACAGATACGCAGTATTTT. Its translation is CASSLSPGPTDTQYF.

This chain links TRBV6-1 with TRBJ2-1; a possible D gene is TRBD1 (6 bases). Germline-derived CDR1 and CDR2 are MNHNS and SASEGT. V was shortened by 2 bases and J by 3 bases, with 11 bases between the two germline ends. This CDR3 has 15 amino acids. The CDR3 protein is CASSEYRVDYNEQFF. CDR3 sequence (DNA): TGTGCCAGCAGTGAATACAGGGTTGACTACAATGAGCAGTTCTTC.

This clonotype was seen repeatedly, ten times or more. The rearrangement links TRBV20-1 to TRBJ2-5, with a weak D call TRBD1 (6 bases). V was pared by 5 bases and J by 2 bases, with 12 bases between. The CDR3 spans 13 residues. The V gene's germline CDR1 is DFQATT and CDR2 SNEGSKA (reference sequence). The CDR3 region is CSAQRTVQETQYF. The DNA of the CDR3 is TGCAGTGCTCAACGGACAGTACAAGAGACCCAGTACTTC.

There are a few counts of this clonotype. This sequence joins TRBV20-1 and TRBJ2-1, with a tentative D call TRBD2 (6 bases). The length of the CDR3 is 13 residues. Trimming stripped 6 bases from V and 9 bases from J, with 18 bases between. The germline gives CDR1 DFQATT, CDR2 SNEGSKA (reference sequence). DNA for the CDR3: TGCAGTGCCCGCGGGATGGGGGGTGGTGAGCAGTTCTTC. It encodes CSARGMGGGEQFF.

This clonotype has at least ten counts. V usage is TRBV20-1 and J usage is TRBJ1-1; perhaps TRBD1 as D (6 bases). CDR1 DFQATT and CDR2 SNEGSKA come from the germline V gene (reference sequence). Trimming cost V 3 bases and J 0 bases, with 20 bases left between them. The CDR3 loop spans 17 amino acids. The CDR3 loop is CSARGRGQGTMNTEAFF. For the CDR3, the DNA is TGCAGTGCTAGGGGTCGAGGCCAGGGGACCATGAACACTGAAGCTTTCTTT.

Ten or more counts support this clonotype. The rearrangement links TRBV3-1 to TRBJ2-7; no firm D call. In germline, CDR1 is LGHDT, CDR2 YNNKEL (reference sequence). V lost 0 bases to trimming and J lost 9 bases, with 9 bases between them. This CDR3 region has 12 residues. The CDR3, as DNA: TGTGCCAGCAGCCAAGATCAAGGGCGGCAGTACTTC. Its translation: CASSQDQGRQYF.